The 16 T cell receptor beta chains presented below share a single source sample, sequenced in a study of T cells in localized non-small cell lung cancer. The data were produced by immunoSEQ multiplex PCR, yet TCRdb's version contains in-frame clones alone and is incomplete. Seen here are 15,000 to 20,000 clones, roughly 80% observed once, and the top ten hold less than 40%. Source: peripheral blood, taken before any cancer treatment. These receptors were obtained from a male donor at least 60 years old with stage I lung adenocarcinoma.

The V and J genes are TRBV11-2 and TRBJ1-4, with TRBD1 as a possible D gene (5 bases). Trimming removed 6 bases at V and 1 base at J, with 21 bases between. This CDR3 region has 18 residues. CDR1 is SGHAT, CDR2 FQNNGV, per germline. Here the CDR3 reads CASSWGLGAMVTNEKLFF. The CDR3 DNA sequence: TGTGCCAGCAGTTGGGGACTAGGGGCAATGGTAACTAATGAAAAACTGTTTTTT.

The J gene is TRBJ2-7, the V gene TRBV21-1; TRBD1, as called in the table, went unchecked against the DNA. TRBV21-1 is noted as a pseudogene. The length of the CDR3 is 15 residues. In nucleotides, the CDR3 is TGTGCCAGCAGCAAAGGGGCCTTTCCGCCGTCCGAGCAGTACTTC. Protein: CASSKGAFPPSEQYF.

V usage is TRBV18 and J usage is TRBJ2-5; tentatively, D is TRBD1 (6 bases). Germline lookup yields CDR1 KGHSH and CDR2 LQKENI. Trimming shortened V by 3 bases and J by 1 base, and 12 bases separated the two germline ends. The CDR3 is 15 amino acids. CDR3 loop: CASSPRQGSQETQYF. Written as DNA, the CDR3 is TGTGCCAGCTCACCTCGGCAGGGGAGCCAAGAGACCCAGTACTTC.

This clone occurred once. V and J are TRBV5-1 and TRBJ2-7; D might be TRBD1 (7 bases). The germline V and J ends were trimmed by 1 base and 0 bases, with 11 bases remaining between them. This CDR3 has 15 amino acids. Germline CDR1 and CDR2: SGHRS and YFSETQ. The DNA for the CDR3 is TGCGCCAGCAGCTTGATTCAGGGGGGCTCCTACGAGCAGTACTTC. It yields the protein CASSLIQGGSYEQYF.

V and J are TRBV19 and TRBJ2-1; 10 bases align to TRBD2. The CDR3 contains 17 residues. The junction had 9 bases not matched to a gene; V was cut back by 7 bases and J by 0 bases. Per germline, CDR1 LNHDA and CDR2 SQIVND (reference sequence). As DNA, the CDR3 is TGTGCCAGTAAGGGTAGCGGGAGGACGAGCTCCTACAATGAGCAGTTCTTC. This translates into CASKGSGRTSSYNEQFF.

This clone has just a few counts. The gene calls are TRBV30 and TRBJ2-3; D not resolved. Germline CDR1 GTSNPN, CDR2 SVGIG (reference sequence). V lost 5 bases and J 9 bases, leaving 15 bases between the germline ends. This CDR3 has 12 residues. CDR3 sequence reads: CAWADLRPTQYF. The CDR3 bases are TGTGCCTGGGCAGACTTAAGGCCAACGCAGTATTTT.

The chain is built from TRBV18 and TRBJ2-5; 8 bases line up with TRBD2. V lost 1 base, J lost 2 bases, and 12 bases stayed unmatched. CDR3 length: 18 residues. CDR1 is KGHSH and CDR2 is LQKENI in the germline V gene. In DNA, the CDR3 is TGTGCCAGCTCACCACGATACACCGGGGGGGGGCGTCAAGAGACCCAGTACTTC. Protein sequence: CASSPRYTGGGRQETQYF.

The chain has TRBV19 and TRBJ2-5; 8 bases match TRBD2. CDR3 size: 14 residues. The trim removed 4 bases at V and 1 base at J, leaving 2 bases unmatched. Per the germline V gene, CDR1 is LNHDA and CDR2 is SQIVND (reference sequence). CDR3 protein: CASSTGTSQETQYF. The CDR3 DNA reads as TGTGCCAGTAGTACCGGGACTAGCCAAGAGACCCAGTACTTC.

This clone was seen a single time. This chain uses TRBV27 with TRBJ2-1; 12 nucleotides line up with TRBD2. V lost 5 bases to trimming and J lost 10 bases; unmatched junction nucleotides: 12. The CDR3 is 16 residues long. Germline CDR1 and CDR2: MNHEY and SMNVEV (reference sequence). This CDR3 reads CASSPRLAGVSYEQFF. CDR3 DNA: TGTGCCAGCAGTCCCAGACTAGCGGGAGTTTCATACGAGCAGTTCTTC.

The rearrangement uses TRBV19 and TRBJ2-2, with D hard to call. V was shortened by 5 bases and J by 8 bases, with 9 bases between the two germline ends. The CDR3 sequence is 12 residues long. Germline values: CDR1 LNHDA, CDR2 SQIVND (reference sequence). The CDR3 spells CASSSRWGELFF. CDR3 bases: TGTGCCAGTAGTTCTCGTTGGGGGGAGCTGTTTTTT.

The chain uses TRBV18 and TRBJ2-1, with 7 bases fitting TRBD2. Germline assignment: CDR1 KGHSH and CDR2 LQKENI. V gave up 8 bases and J gave up 1 base; unmatched junction bases: 8. There are 15 residues in the CDR3. CDR3 sequence: CASTLLATSYNEQFF. CDR3 sequence (DNA): TGTGCCAGCACACTACTAGCGACATCCTACAATGAGCAGTTCTTC.

The gene calls are TRBV9 and TRBJ1-5, with D tentatively TRBD1 (6 bases). Germline V gene lookup returns CDR1 SGDLS and CDR2 YYNGEE. Deletions cut 2 bases from V and 7 bases from J, with 19 bases between. This CDR3 spans 16 amino acids. The CDR3 sequence: CASSVSWDTNGQPQHF. CDR3 DNA: TGTGCCAGCAGCGTCAGTTGGGACACCAACGGCCAGCCCCAGCATTTT.

The chain recombines TRBV7-2 with TRBJ1-5, with unresolved D. The germline V and J ends were trimmed by 5 bases and 3 bases, with 14 bases remaining between them. Germline CDR1 reads SGHTA; CDR2 reads FQGNSA. The CDR3 is 15 residues long. CDR3 sequence (DNA): TGTGCCAGCAGCCCGGACTATTATGCCAATCAGCCCCAGCATTTT. Its translation: CASSPDYYANQPQHF.

This clone was recorded only once. The CDR3 nucleotides are TGTGCCAGCAGTCTTGAGAACACCGGGGAGCTGTTTTTT. It yields the protein CASSLENTGELFF. This chain uses TRBV2 with TRBJ2-2; D uncertain. The CDR3 contains 13 residues. The V gene lost 5 bases and the J gene lost 1 base, with 5 bases spanning the gap. Per germline, CDR1 SNHLY and CDR2 FYNNEI.

The genes are TRBV2 and TRBJ2-5, with a tentative D call TRBD1 (5 bases). V lost 0 bases and J lost 7, with 9 bases in between. Looked up from germline, CDR1 is SNHLY and CDR2 is FYNNEI. The CDR3 is made up of 13 amino acids. The CDR3 region has the DNA TGTGCCAGCAGTGAAGCCCAGGGTGGGACCCAGTACTTC. This sequence encodes CASSEAQGGTQYF.

This chain links TRBV10-3 with TRBJ2-5; 8 bases are shared with TRBD1. The J segment lost 5 bases and the V segment lost 6 bases, leaving 23 bases of the junction unmatched. The CDR3 covers 19 residues. The germline gives CDR1 ENHRY, CDR2 SYGVKD. DNA of the CDR3: TGTGCCATCAGCGTCGACTGGAGGGTCGGACAGGGAAGGATCGAGACCCAGTACTTC. Its translation is CAISVDWRVGQGRIETQYF.